The present entry profiles one TCR beta chain with its context. Its antigen is still unknown. The sample originates from a study of a mutant IDH1 vaccine in newly diagnosed glioma. Overall study context: Patients in the study were vaccinated eight times, receiving shots in weeks 1, 3, 5, 7, 11, 15, 19 and 23. Vaccination followed radiotherapy alone by 4-6 weeks, or accompanied temozolomide cycles.

As to time point: week 23, last vaccination. Each dose delivered 300 ug of mutant IDH1 20-mer peptide subcutaneously with imiquimod. Method: immunoSEQ multiplex PCR; TCRdb's copy keeps in-frame clones and lacks some. In the table there are about 56,000 clones, over 70% of which are singletons. The V and J ends lost 0 bases and 5 bases, in that order; junction bases with no gene match: 5. Looked up from germline, CDR1 is SGDLS and CDR2 is YYNGEE. CDR3 size: 15 residues. The study, taken as a whole, reports: In around 93% of patients, immune responses induced by the vaccine occurred.

Sequencing used PBMCs, obtained from a glioma patient whose treatment included an IDH1 peptide vaccine. This TCR came from a man aged 35 to 55 with glioma. This chain uses TRBV9 with TRBJ2-3, with 8 bases lining up with TRBD2. The CDR3 sequence is CASSVGVAGRDTQYF. In nucleotides, the CDR3 is TGTGCCAGCAGCGTAGGGGTAGCGGGACGAGATACGCAGTATTTT.